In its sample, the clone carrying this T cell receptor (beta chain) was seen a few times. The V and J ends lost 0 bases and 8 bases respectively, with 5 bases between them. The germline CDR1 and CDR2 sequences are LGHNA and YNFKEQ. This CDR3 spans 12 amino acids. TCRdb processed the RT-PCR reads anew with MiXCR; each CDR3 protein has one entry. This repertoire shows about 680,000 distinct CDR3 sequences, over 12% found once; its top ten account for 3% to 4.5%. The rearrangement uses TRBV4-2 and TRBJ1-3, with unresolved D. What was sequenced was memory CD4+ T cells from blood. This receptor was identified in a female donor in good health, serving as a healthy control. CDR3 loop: CASSQESDTIYF. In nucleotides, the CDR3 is TGTGCCAGCAGCCAAGAGTCTGACACCATATATTTT.